This T cell receptor (beta chain) was retrieved from a study of blood T cell dynamics during melanoma immunotherapy. For the study at large: Metastatic melanoma patients received first-line pembrolizumab or nivolumab plus ipilimumab. Study findings and constraints: Cell-free DNA CDR3 sequences most resembled the immune-effector CD8+ subset, which was also most clonal.

Time point in this sample: week 3, after first cycle of checkpoint inhibitor. At 12 weeks after first infusion, RECIST 1.1 defined response for most patients. Patients with prior systemic cancer treatment, concomitant immunosuppressants, or other active malignancies were excluded. CDR3 length: 16 amino acids. Germline V gene sequence: CDR1 ENHRY, CDR2 SYGVKD. Trimming removed 4 bases from V and 4 bases from J; junction bases left unmatched: 9. This clone showed up just once. The antigen remains undetermined. Measured with immunoSEQ multiplex PCR; TCRdb has only the in-frame clones, and not every one. This sample has 10,000 to 15,000 clones; 90% to 95% occur once, and the top ten carry over 0.15%.

The sample was effector memory CD8+ T cells from blood, taken from a patient treated with checkpoint blockade. The V and J genes are TRBV10-3 and TRBJ2-3; the match to TRBD2 covers 9 bases. This receptor was obtained from a human donor with melanoma. For the CDR3, the DNA is TGTGCCATCAGTGGGATAGCGGGAGACGGCCCAGATACGCAGTATTTT. This gives the protein CAISGIAGDGPDTQYF.